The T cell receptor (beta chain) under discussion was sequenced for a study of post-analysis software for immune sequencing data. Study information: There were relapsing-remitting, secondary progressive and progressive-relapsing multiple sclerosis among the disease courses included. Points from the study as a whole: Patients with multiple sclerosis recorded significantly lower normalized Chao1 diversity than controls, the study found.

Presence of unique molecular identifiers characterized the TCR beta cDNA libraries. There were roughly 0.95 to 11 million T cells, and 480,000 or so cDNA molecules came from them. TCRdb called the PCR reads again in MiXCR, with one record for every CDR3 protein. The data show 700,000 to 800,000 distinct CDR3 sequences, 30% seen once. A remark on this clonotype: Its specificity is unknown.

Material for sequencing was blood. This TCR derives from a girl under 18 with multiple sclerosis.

CDR3: CASSRQQGPDTQYF. DNA of the CDR3: TGTGCCAGCAGCCGACAACAGGGTCCGGATACGCAGTATTTT. The chain couples TRBV28 to TRBJ2-3; weak D call: TRBD1 (6 bases). The CDR3 has 14 residues. V lost 6 bases to trimming and J lost 6 bases, with 16 bases between them. Germline CDR1 and CDR2: MDHEN and SYDVKM.